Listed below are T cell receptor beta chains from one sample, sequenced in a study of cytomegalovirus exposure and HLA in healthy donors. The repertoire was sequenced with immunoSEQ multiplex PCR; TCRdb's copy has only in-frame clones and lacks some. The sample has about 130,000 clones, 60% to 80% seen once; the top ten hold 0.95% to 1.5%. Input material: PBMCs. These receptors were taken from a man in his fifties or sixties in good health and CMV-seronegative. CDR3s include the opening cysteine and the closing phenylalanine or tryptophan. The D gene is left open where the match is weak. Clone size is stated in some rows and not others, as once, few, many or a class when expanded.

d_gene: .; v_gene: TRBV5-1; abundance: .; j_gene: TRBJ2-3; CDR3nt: TGCGCCAGCAGCTTGGGTGCGGGTGTGTCAGATACGCAGTATTTT; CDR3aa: CASSLGAGVSDTQYF
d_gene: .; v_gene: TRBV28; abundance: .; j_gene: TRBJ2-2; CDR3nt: TGTGCCAGCAGGTCGGGGACACTGTTCACCGGGGAGCTGTTTTTT; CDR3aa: CASRSGTLFTGELFF
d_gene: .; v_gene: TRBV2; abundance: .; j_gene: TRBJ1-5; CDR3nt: TGTGCCAGCAACGGGGGTCTCAGCAGGCAGCCCCAGCATTTT; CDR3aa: CASNGGLSRQPQHF
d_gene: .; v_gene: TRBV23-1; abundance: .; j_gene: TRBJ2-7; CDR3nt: TGCGCCAGCACCCCGCGGGTTCACAACGAGCAGTACTTC; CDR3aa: CASTPRVHNEQYF
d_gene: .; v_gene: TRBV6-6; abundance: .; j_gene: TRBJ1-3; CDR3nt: TGTGCCAGCAGTTACTCCCACAGGCCTTCTGGAAACACCATATATTTT; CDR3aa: CASSYSHRPSGNTIYF
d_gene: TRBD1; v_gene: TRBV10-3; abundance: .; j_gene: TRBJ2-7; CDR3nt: TGTGCCATCGGACAGGGTACCTACGAGCAGTACTTC; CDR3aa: CAIGQGTYEQYF
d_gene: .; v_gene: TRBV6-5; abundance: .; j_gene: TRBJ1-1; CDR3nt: TGTGCCAGTGCGGGGAACACTGAAGCTTTCTTT; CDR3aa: CASAGNTEAFF
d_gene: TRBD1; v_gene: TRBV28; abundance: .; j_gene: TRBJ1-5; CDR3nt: TGTGCCAGCAGTGTGACAGGGGGACGAGCTCAGCCCCAGCATTTT; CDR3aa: CASSVTGGRAQPQHF
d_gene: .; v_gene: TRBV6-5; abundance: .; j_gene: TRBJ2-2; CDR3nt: TGTGCCAGCAGTCGATCGGGCACCGGGGAGCTGTTTTTT; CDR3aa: CASSRSGTGELFF
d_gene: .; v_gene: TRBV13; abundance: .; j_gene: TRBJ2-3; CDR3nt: TGTGCCAGCAGCTTAGGGGTAGCGGAGTCCGGAGATACGCAGTATTTT; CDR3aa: CASSLGVAESGDTQYF
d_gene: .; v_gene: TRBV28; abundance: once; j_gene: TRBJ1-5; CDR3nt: TGTGCCAGCAGTTTAGTACAGGGCGACAATCAGCCCCAGCATTTT; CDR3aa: CASSLVQGDNQPQHF
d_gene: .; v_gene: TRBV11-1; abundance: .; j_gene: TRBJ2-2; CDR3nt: TGTGCCAGCAACATACAGGGGAACACCGGGGAGCTGTTTTTT; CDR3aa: CASNIQGNTGELFF
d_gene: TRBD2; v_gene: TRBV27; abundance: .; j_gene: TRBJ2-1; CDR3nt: TGTGCCAGCAGTCCTAGAACCAGAGCGGGGCCTCCCTACAATGAGCAGTTCTTC; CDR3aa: CASSPRTRAGPPYNEQFF
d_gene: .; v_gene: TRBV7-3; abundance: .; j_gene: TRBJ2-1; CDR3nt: TGTGCCAGCAGCCCACAGGCTACCTCCTACAATGAGCAGTTCTTC; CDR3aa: CASSPQATSYNEQFF
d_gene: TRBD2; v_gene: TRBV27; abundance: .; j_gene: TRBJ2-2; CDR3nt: TGTGCCAGCAGTTTTCGGGGGACTAGCGGCAACACCGGGGAGCTGTTTTTT; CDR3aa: CASSFRGTSGNTGELFF
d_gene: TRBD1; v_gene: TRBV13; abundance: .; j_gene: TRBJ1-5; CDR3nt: TGTGCCAGCAGCTTAGGCGTAGGGGGCAAACAGCCCCAGCATTTT; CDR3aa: CASSLGVGGKQPQHF
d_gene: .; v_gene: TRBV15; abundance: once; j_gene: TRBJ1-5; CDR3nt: TGTGCCACCAGCAGAGATTTAAGCAATCAGCCCCAGCATTTT; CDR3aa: CATSRDLSNQPQHF
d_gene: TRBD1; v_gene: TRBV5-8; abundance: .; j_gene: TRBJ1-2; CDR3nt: TGTGCCAGCAGCTTGGAGGGACAGGGTACCTATGGCTACACCTTC; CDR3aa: CASSLEGQGTYGYTF
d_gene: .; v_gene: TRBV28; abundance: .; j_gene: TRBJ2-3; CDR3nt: TGTGCCAGCAGAAGAGGAGACTTCACAGATACGCAGTATTTT; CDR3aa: CASRRGDFTDTQYF
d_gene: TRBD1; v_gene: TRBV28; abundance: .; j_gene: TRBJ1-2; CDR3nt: TGTGCCAGCAGTCCCACCGGGACAGGGGACTATGGCTACACCTTC; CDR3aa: CASSPTGTGDYGYTF
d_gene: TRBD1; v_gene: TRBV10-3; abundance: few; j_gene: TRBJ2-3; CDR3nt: TGTGCCATCAGGCGACAGGGGGCGAGAGATACGCAGTATTTT; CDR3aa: CAIRRQGARDTQYF
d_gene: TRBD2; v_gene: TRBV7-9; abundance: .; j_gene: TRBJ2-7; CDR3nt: TGTGCCAGCAGCCCGCCGACTAGCGGGGGCTACGAGCAGTACTTC; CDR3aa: CASSPPTSGGYEQYF
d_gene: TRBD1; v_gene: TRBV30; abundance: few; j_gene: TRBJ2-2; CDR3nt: TGTGCCTGCCGGGACAGGGGTTTCGACACCGGGGAGCTGTTTTTT; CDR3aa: CACRDRGFDTGELFF
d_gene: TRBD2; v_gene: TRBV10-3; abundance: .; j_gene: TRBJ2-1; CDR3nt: TGTGCCATCAGTACCACTAGCGGGAGAAATGAGCAGTTCTTC; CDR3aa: CAISTTSGRNEQFF
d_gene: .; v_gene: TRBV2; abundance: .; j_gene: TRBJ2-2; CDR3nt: TGTGCCAGCAGCCTAACTCTTTACTTCGCGAACACCGGGGAGCTGTTTTTT; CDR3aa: CASSLTLYFANTGELFF
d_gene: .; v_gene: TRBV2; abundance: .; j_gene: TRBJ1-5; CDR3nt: TGTGCCAGCAGTGATCAGGGAGGGTCTAGTCAGCCCCAGCATTTT; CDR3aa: CASSDQGGSSQPQHF
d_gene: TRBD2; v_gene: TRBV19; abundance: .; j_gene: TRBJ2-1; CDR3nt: TGTGCCAGTAGTGGAGACCTGGGGCGTATTAGCGGGAGCTTGTTCTTC; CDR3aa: CASSGDLGRISGSLFF
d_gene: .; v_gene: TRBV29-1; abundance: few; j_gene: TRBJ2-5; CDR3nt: TGCAGCGCCCGAGGACAGCAAGAGACCCAGTACTTC; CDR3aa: CSARGQQETQYF
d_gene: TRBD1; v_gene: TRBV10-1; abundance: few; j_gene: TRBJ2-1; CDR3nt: TGCGCCAGCAGTGACAGTTTGGGGGGACAGGGGGCCAATGAGCAGTTCTTC; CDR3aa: CASSDSLGGQGANEQFF
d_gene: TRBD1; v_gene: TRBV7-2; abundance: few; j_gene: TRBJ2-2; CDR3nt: TGTGCCAGCAGCTTAGTAGGGGGCGTCGGCACCGGGGAGCTGTTTTTT; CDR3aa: CASSLVGGVGTGELFF
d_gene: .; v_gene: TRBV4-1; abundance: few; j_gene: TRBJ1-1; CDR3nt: TGCGCCAGCAGCCAAGGGGGAGCCACTGAAGCTTTCTTT; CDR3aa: CASSQGGATEAFF
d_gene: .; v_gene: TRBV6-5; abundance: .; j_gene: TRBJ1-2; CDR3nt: TGTGCCAGCACCAGACGGAGTGGTGGAGGCTACACCTTC; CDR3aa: CASTRRSGGGYTF
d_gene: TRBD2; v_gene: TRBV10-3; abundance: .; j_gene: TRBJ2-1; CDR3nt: TGTGCCATCAATCCCGGGACTAGCCTTACTGAGCAGTTCTTC; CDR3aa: CAINPGTSLTEQFF
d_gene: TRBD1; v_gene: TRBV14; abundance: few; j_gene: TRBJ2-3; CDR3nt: TGTGCCAGCAGCCGACCCCGGGACAGGGGGCGGTCCGGTTCGGGCCCAGATACGCAGTATTTT; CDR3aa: CASSRPRDRGRSGSGPDTQYF
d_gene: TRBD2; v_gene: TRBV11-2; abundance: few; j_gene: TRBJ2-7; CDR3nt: TGTGCCAGCAGCTTCCAGACTAGCGGGAGGGTCTCCTACGAGCAGTACTTC; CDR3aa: CASSFQTSGRVSYEQYF
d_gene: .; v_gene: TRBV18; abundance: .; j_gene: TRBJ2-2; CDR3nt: TGTGCCAGCTCACCGCAGGGCTTGGGTGCCGGGGAGCTGTTTTTT; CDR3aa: CASSPQGLGAGELFF
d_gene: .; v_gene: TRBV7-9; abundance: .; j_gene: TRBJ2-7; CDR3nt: TGTGCCAGCAGCTCTCCCTACGAGCAGTACTTC; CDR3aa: CASSSPYEQYF